Listed below are T cell receptor beta chains from one sample, sequenced in a study of regulatory T cells in long-lasting Graves disease. TCRdb redid the calling of the multiplex PCR reads with MiXCR, one entry per CDR3 protein. The sample has about 470,000 distinct CDR3 sequences, 15% seen once. Another study also made use of these data, one on T cells in Graves' hyperthyroidism and ophthalmopathy.

Material: peripheral blood mononuclear cells (PBMCs), obtained at new diagnosis, from a patient treated with antithyroid drugs. Source of these receptors: a woman in her 30s with Graves disease. Both conserved end residues are part of each CDR3. A D gene is named only where the DNA matches it firmly. The size entry is marked missing in some rows and otherwise reads once, few, many or a size class.

v_call,j_call,clone_size,d_call,cdr3_aa,cdr3_nt
TRBV29-1,TRBJ2-7,few,TRBD2,CSPRGLAGENSTYEQYF,TGCAGCCCCCGGGGACTAGCGGGAGAGAATAGCACCTACGAGCAGTACTTC
TRBV18,TRBJ2-7,many,-,CASSPVGLSYEQYF,TGTGCCAGCTCACCGGTCGGGCTCTCCTACGAGCAGTACTTC
TRBV6-1,TRBJ2-7,-,-,CASSLQDGGSYEQYF,TGTGCCAGCAGCCTTCAGGACGGGGGCTCCTACGAGCAGTACTTC
TRBV6-1,TRBJ1-6,few,TRBD1,CASQGDYNSPLHF,TGTGCCAGCCAGGGGGACTATAATTCACCCCTCCACTTT
TRBV20-1,TRBJ1-5,few,TRBD1,CSARDPGTDNQPQHF,TGCAGTGCTAGAGACCCCGGGACAGATAATCAGCCCCAGCATTTT
TRBV27,TRBJ2-5,once,-,CASTPWGKGQETQYF,TGTGCCAGCACTCCCTGGGGCAAGGGACAAGAGACCCAGTACTTC
TRBV28,TRBJ2-1,-,-,CASYPRLTYNEQFF,TGTGCCAGCTACCCGAGATTGACCTACAATGAGCAGTTCTTC
TRBV10-3,TRBJ2-1,-,TRBD2,CAISAGLAGGEQFF,TGTGCCATCAGTGCGGGACTAGCGGGAGGTGAGCAGTTCTTC
TRBV29-1,TRBJ1-2,many,TRBD1,CSASTGTGNHGYTF,TGCAGCGCCTCAACCGGGACAGGGAATCATGGCTACACCTTC
TRBV4-1,TRBJ2-5,-,TRBD2,CASSPARSTSRETQYF,TGCGCCAGCAGCCCAGCTAGGTCGACTAGCCGGGAGACCCAGTACTTC
TRBV3-1,TRBJ2-1,many,-,CASSRQAEQFF,TGTGCCAGCAGCCGACAAGCTGAGCAGTTCTTC
TRBV15,TRBJ2-7,many,-,CATSPEADSSYEQYF,TGTGCCACCAGCCCTGAGGCTGATAGCTCCTACGAGCAGTACTTC
TRBV11-3,TRBJ1-1,many,-,CASSSGETGEAFF,TGTGCCAGCAGCTCAGGGGAGACAGGCGAAGCTTTCTTT
TRBV18,TRBJ2-2,many,-,CASSPYNGGELFF,TGTGCCAGCTCACCTTATAATGGCGGGGAGCTGTTTTTT
TRBV12-3/TRBV12-4,TRBJ1-1,many,-,CASSSTGGAGEAFF,TGTGCCAGCAGCTCAACGGGGGGGGCGGGTGAAGCTTTCTTT
TRBV20-1,TRBJ2-7,many,TRBD2,CSANNNPIGLADRSYEQYF,TGCAGTGCCAACAATAACCCAATCGGACTAGCGGACCGCTCCTACGAGCAGTACTTC
TRBV15,TRBJ2-7,few,TRBD1,CATSLGTDRTYEQYF,TGTGCCACCAGCCTCGGAACGGACAGGACCTACGAGCAGTACTTC
TRBV12-3/TRBV12-4,TRBJ1-1,many,-,CASSRPKYTEAFF,TGTGCCAGCAGTCGACCCAAGTACACTGAAGCTTTCTTT
TRBV13,TRBJ2-7,-,-,CASGGGASSYEQYF,TGTGCCAGCGGGGGGGGCGCCAGCTCCTACGAGCAGTACTTC
TRBV12-3/TRBV12-4,TRBJ2-1,many,-,CASSTDTIQSEQFF,TGTGCCAGCAGTACGGACACGATACAATCCGAGCAGTTCTTC